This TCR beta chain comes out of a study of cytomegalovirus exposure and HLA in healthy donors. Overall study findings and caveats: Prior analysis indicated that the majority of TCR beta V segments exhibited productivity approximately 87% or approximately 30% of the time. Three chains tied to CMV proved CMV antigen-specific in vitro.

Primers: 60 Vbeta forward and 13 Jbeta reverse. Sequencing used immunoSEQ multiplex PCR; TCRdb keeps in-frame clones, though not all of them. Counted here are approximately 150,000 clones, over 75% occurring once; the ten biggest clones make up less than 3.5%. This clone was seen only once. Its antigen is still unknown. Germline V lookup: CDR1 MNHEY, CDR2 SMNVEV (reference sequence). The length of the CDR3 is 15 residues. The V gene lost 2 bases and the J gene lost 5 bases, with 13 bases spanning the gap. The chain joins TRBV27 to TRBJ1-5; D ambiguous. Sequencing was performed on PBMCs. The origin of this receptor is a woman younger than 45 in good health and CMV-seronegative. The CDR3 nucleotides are TGTGCCAGCAGTTTAGCGTGGCGGAGAGATCAGCCCCAGCATTTT. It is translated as CASSLAWRRDQPQHF.